The present T cell receptor (beta chain) was sequenced within a study of OX40 agonist ivuxolimab in advanced cancers. Study-level background: Patients' therapy was ivuxolimab, an antibody that acts as an agonist of OX40 (CD134).

General study results and limits: Nonresponders, in some cases, also had low normalized T-cell clonal expansion. There was clonal expansion of CD4+ and CD8+ blood T cells by week 6 at 0.1 to 3.0 mg/kg.

This clone was detected once. Antigen unknown. CDR3 length: 12 amino acids. V was shortened by 0 bases and J by 5 bases, with 4 bases between the two germline ends. Germline-derived CDR1 and CDR2 are SGHNT and YYREEE (reference sequence). Assay: immunoSEQ multiplex PCR; the TCRdb copy retains only in-frame clones and omits some. The repertoire includes around 39,000 clones, roughly 86% of them detected once, and 1.9% sits in the top ten. The sequenced sample was CD4+ or CD8+ T cells sorted from blood, obtained in a trial of the OX40 agonist ivuxolimab. The chain joins TRBV5-4 to TRBJ2-3; D unclear. The receptor was derived from an adult with an advanced solid tumor such as melanoma, head and neck, liver or kidney cancer. CDR3: CASSLDGDTQYF. CDR3 bases: TGTGCCAGCAGCTTGGACGGAGATACGCAGTATTTT.